Below are 20 T cell receptor beta chains sequenced from a single sample in a study of Ad26.COV2.S vaccination and SARS-CoV-2 variants. Only in-frame clones appear in the TCRdb table, and some are missing; sequencing was by immunoSEQ multiplex PCR. The profile shows just over 350,000 clones, around 84% of them singletons. Regarding treatment: roughly 18 received Ad26.COV2.S at low or high dose, single or two shots; roughly five received placebo; per-sample allocation not given. The investigators took samples on day 63 after the first vaccine or placebo injection. Sequences were derived from peripheral blood, sampled in a trial of Ad26.COV2.S vaccine versus placebo. Receptors originate from a person aged 18-65 years who received the Ad26.COV2.S COVID-19 vaccine or a placebo.

The chain has TRBV7-2 and TRBJ2-1; no definite D call. V was trimmed by 5 bases and J by 0 bases, leaving 11 bases between them. The CDR3 runs 15 residues. Germline V gives CDR1 SGHTA, CDR2 FQGNSA. The CDR3 sequence is CASSLRRSSYNEQFF. As DNA, the CDR3 is TGTGCCAGCAGCCTACGTAGGAGCTCCTACAATGAGCAGTTCTTC. Combining the CDR3 with reference TRBV7-2 and TRBJ2-1 gives the whole variable domain GAGVSQSPSNKVTEKGKDVELRCDPISGHTALYWYRQSLGQGLEFLIYFQGNSAPDKSGLPSDRFSAERTGGSVSTLTIQRTQQEDSAVYLCASSLRRSSYNEQFFGPGTRLTVL.

This CDR3 reads CASSQEVQRFTDTQYF. In DNA form, the CDR3 reads TGCGCCAGCAGCCAAGAGGTACAGAGGTTCACAGATACGCAGTATTTT. J is TRBJ2-3 and V is TRBV4-3; no clear D. V dropped 0 bases and J dropped 2 bases, with 12 bases sitting between them. The CDR3 runs to 16 residues. Germline CDR1 and CDR2: LGHNA and YSLEER.

Turning to this clone: This sequence may be a read error, since a much larger clone differs from it by one base. The CDR3 reads CASSYDRANTEAFF. The CDR3 DNA is TGTGCCAGCAGTTACGACAGGGCGAACACTGAAGCTTTCTTT. The chain recombines TRBV27 with TRBJ1-1; 7 bases match TRBD1. The CDR3 has 14 residues. V shed 4 bases and J 1 base; nucleotides not matched to a gene: 3. Germline-derived CDR1 and CDR2 are MNHEY and SMNVEV (reference sequence).

The V and J genes are TRBV30 and TRBJ2-3; D unclear. The CDR3 contains 11 residues. Between the trimmed V and J ends, which lost 5 bases and 2 bases, there was a span of 5 bases. Germline values: CDR1 GTSNPN, CDR2 SVGIG (reference sequence). CDR3 nucleotide sequence: TGTGCCTGGGGATACACAGATACGCAGTATTTT. Its translation is CAWGYTDTQYF.

The CDR3 DNA reads as TGCGCCAGCAGCCAAAGAGGGCATGGCTACACCTTC. This codes for CASSQRGHGYTF. This chain connects TRBV4-3 to TRBJ1-2, with D unclear. V dropped 2 bases and J dropped 6 bases, with 7 bases sitting between them. The CDR3 loop spans 12 amino acids. Per the germline V gene, CDR1 is LGHNA and CDR2 is YSLEER.

The rearrangement links TRBV5-4 to TRBJ2-7; 7 positions agree with TRBD1. Per germline, CDR1 SGHNT and CDR2 YYREEE (reference sequence). This CDR3 contains 14 residues. Germline trimming cut 5 bases from V and 2 bases from J; bases unmatched to any gene: 7. CDR3: CASSRDSSTYEQYF. In nucleotides, the CDR3 is TGTGCCAGCAGTAGGGACAGCTCTACCTACGAGCAGTACTTC.

The rearrangement joins TRBV5-1 to TRBJ1-4; a weak D match, TRBD1 (5 bases). V shed 0 bases and J shed 0 bases, with 18 bases lying between them. Germline assignment: CDR1 SGHRS and CDR2 YFSETQ. This CDR3 is 19 amino acids long. The CDR3 sequence: CASSLAGGAGPPTNEKLFF. For the CDR3, the DNA is TGCGCCAGCAGCTTGGCGGGAGGGGCCGGCCCCCCAACTAATGAAAAACTGTTTTTT.

The V gene is TRBV5-6, the J gene TRBJ2-5, with 11 bases lining up with TRBD2. Germline trimming cut 4 bases from V and 1 base from J; bases unmatched to any gene: 6. Looked up from germline, CDR1 is SGHDT and CDR2 is YYEEEE. This CDR3 has 16 amino acids. The CDR3 bases are TGTGCCAGCAGCACCATAGCGGGAGGGCCCCAAGAGACCCAGTACTTC. Translation: CASSTIAGGPQETQYF.

This chain links TRBV5-1 with TRBJ2-3, with 7 bases aligning to TRBD1. Germline V gene data show CDR1 as SGHRS and CDR2 as YFSETQ. The CDR3 length is 13 residues. Losses at the gene ends were 7 bases for V and 1 base for J; bases not matched to a gene: 3. The CDR3 loop reads CASGGQGTDTQYF. DNA for the CDR3: TGCGCCAGCGGCGGACAGGGCACAGATACGCAGTATTTT.

The V gene is TRBV28, the J gene TRBJ2-3, with 7 bases matching TRBD2. The CDR3 loop spans 17 amino acids. J lost 2 bases, V lost 5 bases, and 13 bases had no gene match. Germline V CDR1 and CDR2: MDHEN, SYDVKM. CDR3 bases: TGTGCCAGCAGTCTCGAGAGGGCGGGGGACTACACAGATACGCAGTATTTT. It encodes CASSLERAGDYTDTQYF.

The V and J genes are TRBV7-2 and TRBJ2-7; tentatively, D is TRBD1 (6 bases). Germline V lookup: CDR1 SGHTA, CDR2 FQGNSA. The CDR3 length is 15 residues. Trimming removed 3 bases at V and 5 bases at J, with 17 bases between. The CDR3 DNA is TGTGCCAGCAGCTTGGGGCCTGGGGACAAACACGAGCAGTACTTC. Amino acid sequence: CASSLGPGDKHEQYF.

The chain joins TRBV7-9 to TRBJ1-1; possible D gene TRBD1, 5 bases. The ends were cut back, 4 bases at V and 8 bases at J, with 11 bases in the middle. This CDR3 contains 12 residues. Germline V gene sequence: CDR1 SEHNR, CDR2 FQNEAQ (reference sequence). For the CDR3, the DNA is TGTGCCAGCAGCTACCAACAGGAGGAAGCTTTCTTT. Translated: CASSYQQEEAFF.

The count of this clone is one. The chain couples TRBV18 to TRBJ1-1; D unresolved. The V end was cut by 4 bases, the J end by 3 bases, with 9 bases between. Germline CDR1 reads KGHSH; CDR2 reads LQKENI. CDR3 length: 13 amino acids. CDR3 residues: CASSLGRDTEAFF. The CDR3 region has the DNA TGTGCCAGCTCACTTGGTCGGGACACTGAAGCTTTCTTT.

A remark on this clone: This may come from a read error, since a much larger clone is one base off. The same CDR3 arises from other DNA sequences in this sample as well. This chain joins TRBV5-4 and TRBJ2-5; D is unresolved. The CDR3 sequence is 11 residues long. V was pared by 2 bases and J by 3 bases, with 2 bases between. CDR1 and CDR2 (germline): SGHNT, YYREEE (reference sequence). CDR3 loop: CASSLEETQYF. CDR3 coding DNA: TGTGCCAGCAGCTTAGAAGAGACCCAGTACTTC.

The sample holds a few counts of this clone. V gene TRBV27 combines with J gene TRBJ1-2, with D perhaps TRBD1 (6 bases). This CDR3 spans 15 amino acids. V lost 3 bases, J lost 4 bases, and 15 bases lay in between. Germline V lookup: CDR1 MNHEY, CDR2 SMNVEV (reference sequence). The CDR3 loop is CASSFRDRPIYGYTF. Written as DNA, the CDR3 is TGTGCCAGCAGTTTTCGCGACAGGCCAATCTATGGCTACACCTTC.

The rearrangement joins TRBV4-1 to TRBJ2-7, with D possibly being TRBD2 (7 bases). The germline V gene encodes CDR1 MGHRA and CDR2 YSYEKL. The CDR3 is made up of 15 amino acids. Trimming left V 1 base short and J 2 bases short, with 12 bases between. CDR3 protein: CASSQGGGRTYEQYF. The CDR3 coding sequence is TGCGCCAGCAGCCAAGGCGGGGGCCGGACCTACGAGCAGTACTTC.

CDR3 DNA: TGCGCCAGCAGTCAAGGACAGGGGTCCTATAATTCACCCCTCCACTTT. This sequence encodes CASSQGQGSYNSPLHF. The rearrangement joins TRBV10-1 to TRBJ1-6, with 9 positions matching TRBD1. The germline CDR1 and CDR2 sequences are WNHNN and SYGVQD (reference sequence). The J segment lost 1 base and the V segment lost 5 bases, leaving 3 bases of the junction unmatched. The CDR3 runs 16 residues.

The CDR3 sequence is CASSDGAGTNEKLFF. The CDR3 region has the DNA TGCGCCAGCAGTGATGGTGCAGGGACTAATGAAAAACTGTTTTTT. The chain has TRBV10-2 and TRBJ1-4, with D perhaps TRBD1 (5 bases). Germline CDR1 reads WSHSY; CDR2 reads SAAADI. The CDR3 consists of 15 residues. V was shortened by 3 bases and J by 2 bases, with 10 bases between the two germline ends.

This chain connects TRBV6-5 to TRBJ2-7; a weak D match, TRBD1 (5 bases). Between the trimmed V and J ends, which lost 5 bases and 9 bases, there was a span of 11 bases. Germline V gene data show CDR1 as MNHEY and CDR2 as SVGAGI. The length of the CDR3 is 11 residues. CDR3 residues: CASSRPGRQYF. The DNA of the CDR3 is TGTGCCAGCAGTAGACCAGGGCGGCAGTACTTC.

V usage is TRBV9 and J usage is TRBJ2-5; 8 positions agree with TRBD1. Germline lookup yields CDR1 SGDLS and CDR2 YYNGEE. This CDR3 is built from 14 residues. Trimming removed 4 bases from V and 5 bases from J; junction bases left unmatched: 7. CDR3 DNA: TGTGCCAGCAGCTCCGGACAGGGAAGCGAGACCCAGTACTTC. Protein product: CASSSGQGSETQYF.